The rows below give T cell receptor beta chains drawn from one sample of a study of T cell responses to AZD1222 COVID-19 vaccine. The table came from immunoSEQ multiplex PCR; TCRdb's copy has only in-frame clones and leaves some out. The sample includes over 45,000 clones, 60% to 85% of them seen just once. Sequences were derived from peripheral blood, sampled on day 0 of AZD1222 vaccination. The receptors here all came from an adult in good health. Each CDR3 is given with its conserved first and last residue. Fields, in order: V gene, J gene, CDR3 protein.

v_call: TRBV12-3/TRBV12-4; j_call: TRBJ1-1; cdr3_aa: CASVRNMNTEAFF
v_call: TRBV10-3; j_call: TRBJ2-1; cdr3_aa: CAIRGRNEQFF
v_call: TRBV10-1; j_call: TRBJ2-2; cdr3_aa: CASSESGTNTGELFF
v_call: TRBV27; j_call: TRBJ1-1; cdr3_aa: CASRWGEANTEAFF
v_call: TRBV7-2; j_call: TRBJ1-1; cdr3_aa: CASSLSAGNTEAFF
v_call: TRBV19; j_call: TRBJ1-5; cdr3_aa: CASSPGTGYSNQPQHF
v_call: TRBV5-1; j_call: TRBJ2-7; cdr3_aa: CASSYYLSGSYEQYF
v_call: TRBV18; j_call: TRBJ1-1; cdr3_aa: CASSPLLDMNTEAFF
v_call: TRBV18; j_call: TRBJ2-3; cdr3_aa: CASSPPGGRADTQYF
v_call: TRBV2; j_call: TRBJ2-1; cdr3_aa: CASTPDWGRPSGKRGSYNEQFF
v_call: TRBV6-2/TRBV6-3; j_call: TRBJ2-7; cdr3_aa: CASSSIVTLEQYF
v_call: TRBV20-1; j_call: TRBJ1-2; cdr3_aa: CSARRGEGYTF
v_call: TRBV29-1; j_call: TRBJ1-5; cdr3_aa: CSVGHSNQPQHF
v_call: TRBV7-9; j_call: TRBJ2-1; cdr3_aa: CASSLFTNEQFF
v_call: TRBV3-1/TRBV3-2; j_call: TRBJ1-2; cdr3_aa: CASSQEVTSYGYTF
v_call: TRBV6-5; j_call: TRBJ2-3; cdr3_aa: CASSYSRLAGGDTQYF
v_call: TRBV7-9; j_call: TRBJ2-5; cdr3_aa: CASSLGAGEETQYF
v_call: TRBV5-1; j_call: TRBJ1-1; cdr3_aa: CASSFQGTNTEAFF
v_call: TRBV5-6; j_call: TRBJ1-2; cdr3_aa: CASSLEGTKFYGYTF
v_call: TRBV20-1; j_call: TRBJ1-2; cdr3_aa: CSAGTGGYTF
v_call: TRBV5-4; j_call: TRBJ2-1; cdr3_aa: CASSLEGLAGDEQFF
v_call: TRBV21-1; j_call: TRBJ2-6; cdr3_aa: CASSQARGDGANVLTF
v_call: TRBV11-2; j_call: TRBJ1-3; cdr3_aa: CASSLERDSFGNTIYF
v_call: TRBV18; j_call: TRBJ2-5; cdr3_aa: CASSSSPSETQYF
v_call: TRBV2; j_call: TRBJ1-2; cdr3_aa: CASRLKGTYGYTF
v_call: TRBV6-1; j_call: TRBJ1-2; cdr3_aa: CASSEATWGGANYGYTF
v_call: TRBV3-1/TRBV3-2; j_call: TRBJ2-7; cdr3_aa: CASLTTLAGGKSYEQYF
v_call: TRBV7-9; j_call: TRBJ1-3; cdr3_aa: CASSLVSGFGNTIYF
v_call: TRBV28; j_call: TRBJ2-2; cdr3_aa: CASRENTGELFF
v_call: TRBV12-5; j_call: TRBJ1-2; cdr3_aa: CASGLTTGGGYTF
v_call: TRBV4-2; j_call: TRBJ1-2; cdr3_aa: CASSQAETGAGYGYTF
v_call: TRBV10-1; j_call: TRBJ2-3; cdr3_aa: CASSEAGTSTDTQYF
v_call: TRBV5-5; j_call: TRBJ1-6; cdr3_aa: CASRGQGAAYNSPLHF
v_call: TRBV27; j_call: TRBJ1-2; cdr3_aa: CASSLLGTATNYGYTF
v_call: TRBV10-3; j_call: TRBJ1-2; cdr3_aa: CAISTYRGGYGYTF
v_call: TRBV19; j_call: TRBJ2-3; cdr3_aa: CASSPGTGSSDTQYF
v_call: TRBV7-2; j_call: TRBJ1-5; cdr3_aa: CASSQSGTSNQPQHF
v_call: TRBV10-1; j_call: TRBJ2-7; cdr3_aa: CASSESGRGLEQYF
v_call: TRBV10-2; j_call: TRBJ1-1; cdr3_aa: CASASRSPGGDTEAFF
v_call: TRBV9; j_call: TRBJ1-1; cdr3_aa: CASSVTQNTEAFF
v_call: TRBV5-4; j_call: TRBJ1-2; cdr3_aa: CASSSGTADYGYTF
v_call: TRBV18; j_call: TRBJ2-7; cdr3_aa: CASSPREQYF
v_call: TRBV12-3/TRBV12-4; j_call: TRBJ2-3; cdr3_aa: CASSLAREDTQYF
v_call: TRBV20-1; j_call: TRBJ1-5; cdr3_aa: CSAPLSEVQHF
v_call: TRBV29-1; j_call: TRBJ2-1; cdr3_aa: CSVSAGGEQFF
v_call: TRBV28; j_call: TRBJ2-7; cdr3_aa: CASSLGTFYEQYF
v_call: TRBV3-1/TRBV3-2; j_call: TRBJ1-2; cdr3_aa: CASSQGPGGLTNYGYTF
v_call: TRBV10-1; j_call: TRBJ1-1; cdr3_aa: CASSDRGTDPEAFF
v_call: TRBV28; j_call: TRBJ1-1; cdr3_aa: CASSRQDTEAFF
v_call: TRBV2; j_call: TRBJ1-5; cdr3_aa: CASSSYTHNQPQHF
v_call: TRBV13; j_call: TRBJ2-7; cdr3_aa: CASSSAGGTYEQYF
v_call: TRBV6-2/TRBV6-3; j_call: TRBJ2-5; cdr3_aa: CASSNGGTGGKTQYF
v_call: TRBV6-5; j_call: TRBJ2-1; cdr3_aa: CASSPTGIGNEQFF
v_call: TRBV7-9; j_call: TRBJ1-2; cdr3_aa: CASSRGTDSDYGYTF
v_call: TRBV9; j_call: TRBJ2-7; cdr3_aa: CASSHDRGPIF
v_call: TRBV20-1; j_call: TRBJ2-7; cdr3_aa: CSARSVYEQYF
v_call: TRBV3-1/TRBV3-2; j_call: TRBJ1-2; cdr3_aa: CASSQDSAGSGYTF
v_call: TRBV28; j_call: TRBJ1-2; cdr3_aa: CASILGTGNGGYTF
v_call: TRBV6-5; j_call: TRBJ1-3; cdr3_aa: CASIGALSGNTIYF